Listed below are T cell receptor beta chains from one sample, sequenced in a study of response to subunit inactivated influenza vaccine. TCRdb fed the RT-PCR reads into MiXCR, producing one record per CDR3 protein. Of about 800,000 distinct CDR3 sequences listed, 21% are singletons. The sample in question was PBMCs from blood, obtained roughly 5 days after vaccination. These receptors were collected from a man in his fifties or sixties who received an inactivated influenza vaccine. The CDR3 runs from the conserved cysteine through the conserved F or W. Fields, in order: D gene, J gene, V gene, clone size, CDR3 DNA, CDR3 protein. A D gene is named only where the DNA matches it firmly. Size is omitted from some rows. Given values are once, few, many or a class for expanded clones.

D: TRBD1
J: TRBJ2-1
V: TRBV15
size: -
DNA: TGTGCCACCAGCACACGGACAGGGTACAATGAGCAGTTCTTC
CDR3: CATSTRTGYNEQFF

D: TRBD1
J: TRBJ2-1
V: TRBV20-1
size: many
DNA: TGCAGTGCTAGAAACAGGGGGCGTATTTCCTACAATGAGCAGTTCTTC
CDR3: CSARNRGRISYNEQFF

D: -
J: TRBJ1-1
V: TRBV5-5
size: few
DNA: TGTGCCAGCAGCTTGGAAATCGTGAACACTGAAGCTTTCTTT
CDR3: CASSLEIVNTEAFF

D: TRBD1
J: TRBJ1-6
V: TRBV2
size: -
DNA: TGTGCCAGCAGGGGACAGCATAATTCACCCCTCCACTTT
CDR3: CASRGQHNSPLHF

D: TRBD1
J: TRBJ1-1
V: TRBV12-3/TRBV12-4
size: many
DNA: TGTGCCAGCAGTTTCGGGACAGGGAGGGACACTGAAGCTTTCTTT
CDR3: CASSFGTGRDTEAFF

D: -
J: TRBJ1-2
V: TRBV20-1
size: few
DNA: TGCAGTGCTAGAGAATCGACAGGTTATGGCTACACCTTC
CDR3: CSARESTGYGYTF

D: -
J: TRBJ1-2
V: TRBV5-1
size: -
DNA: TGCGCCAGCACCCGTGAGGGGCTCGACTATGGCTACACCTTC
CDR3: CASTREGLDYGYTF

D: TRBD2
J: TRBJ2-7
V: TRBV4-3
size: -
DNA: TGCGCCAGCAGCCAAGATATGGGGCGGGAGGTAGGCTACGAGCAGTACTTC
CDR3: CASSQDMGREVGYEQYF

D: -
J: TRBJ2-1
V: TRBV11-1
size: few
DNA: TGTGCCAGCAGCTTACAACAACGTAGTAGGTCATACTACAATGAGCAGTTCTTC
CDR3: CASSLQQRSRSYYNEQFF

D: -
J: TRBJ2-7
V: TRBV20-1
size: few
DNA: TGCAGTGCCCCGATGGGGGCCGCCTACGAGCAGTACTTC
CDR3: CSAPMGAAYEQYF

D: -
J: TRBJ2-3
V: TRBV5-1
size: once
DNA: TGCGCCAGCAGCTTGCAGGCGGGACGCAGCACAGATACGCAGTATTTT
CDR3: CASSLQAGRSTDTQYF

D: TRBD1
J: TRBJ1-2
V: TRBV10-3
size: many
DNA: TGTGCCATCAGTGAGAGCGGACAGGGGTATGGCTACACCTTC
CDR3: CAISESGQGYGYTF

D: -
J: TRBJ1-1
V: TRBV12-3/TRBV12-4
size: -
DNA: TGTGCCAGCAGTTTACATCAGCAGGGGCGCACTGAAGCTTTCTTT
CDR3: CASSLHQQGRTEAFF

D: -
J: TRBJ2-6
V: TRBV24-1
size: -
DNA: TGTGCCACCAGTGACCGGGCCGAAGGCTCTGGGGCCAACGTCCTGACTTTC
CDR3: CATSDRAEGSGANVLTF

D: -
J: TRBJ2-3
V: TRBV7-8
size: -
DNA: TGTGCCAGCAGCTTACCTGGGCGGCGCCACACAGATACGCAGTATTTT
CDR3: CASSLPGRRHTDTQYF

D: -
J: TRBJ2-3
V: TRBV6-1
size: -
DNA: TGTGCCAGCAGGGGCGGCGGCCGCGCAGATACGCAGTATTTT
CDR3: CASRGGGRADTQYF

D: -
J: TRBJ1-2
V: TRBV7-2
size: -
DNA: TGTGCCAGCAGCTTAGGACCCAGGACGATAGGCTACACCTTC
CDR3: CASSLGPRTIGYTF

D: -
J: TRBJ1-1
V: TRBV10-2
size: few
DNA: TGCGCCAGCAGGGCAAGCAGGGTGAACACTGAAGCTTTCTTT
CDR3: CASRASRVNTEAFF

D: TRBD2
J: TRBJ2-4
V: TRBV7-8
size: -
DNA: TGTGCCAGCAGCGTCGGACTAGCGGGGGCCTGCGACTTC
CDR3: CASSVGLAGACDF

D: TRBD2
J: TRBJ2-1
V: TRBV7-2
size: -
DNA: TGTGCCAGCAGCTTAGTGAATTTAGCGGGAGCCTACAATGAGCAGTTCTTC
CDR3: CASSLVNLAGAYNEQFF

D: -
J: TRBJ2-1
V: TRBV4-2
size: few
DNA: TGTGCCAGCAGCCAAGGGGCCTCTGGGAAGAGCTCCTACAATGAGCAGTTCTTC
CDR3: CASSQGASGKSSYNEQFF

D: TRBD1
J: TRBJ1-3
V: TRBV6-1
size: -
DNA: TGTGCCAGCAAGCGACAGGGCAGCTCTGGAAACACCATATATTTT
CDR3: CASKRQGSSGNTIYF